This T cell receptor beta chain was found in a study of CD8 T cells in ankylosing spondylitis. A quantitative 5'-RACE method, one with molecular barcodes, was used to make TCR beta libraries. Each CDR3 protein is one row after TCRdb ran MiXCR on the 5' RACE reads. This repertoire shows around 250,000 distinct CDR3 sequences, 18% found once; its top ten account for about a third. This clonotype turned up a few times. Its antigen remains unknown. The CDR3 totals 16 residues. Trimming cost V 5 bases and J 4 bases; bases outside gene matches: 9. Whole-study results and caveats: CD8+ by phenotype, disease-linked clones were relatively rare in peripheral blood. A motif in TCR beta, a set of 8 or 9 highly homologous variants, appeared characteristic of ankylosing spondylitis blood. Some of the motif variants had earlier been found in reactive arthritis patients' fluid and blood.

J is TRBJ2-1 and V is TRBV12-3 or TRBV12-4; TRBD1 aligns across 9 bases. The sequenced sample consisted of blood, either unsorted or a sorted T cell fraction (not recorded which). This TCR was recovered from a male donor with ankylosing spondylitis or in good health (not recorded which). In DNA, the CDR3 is TGTGCCAGCAGTCCCGGGACAGGGTCGAATTACAATGAGCAGTTCTTC. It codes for CASSPGTGSNYNEQFF.